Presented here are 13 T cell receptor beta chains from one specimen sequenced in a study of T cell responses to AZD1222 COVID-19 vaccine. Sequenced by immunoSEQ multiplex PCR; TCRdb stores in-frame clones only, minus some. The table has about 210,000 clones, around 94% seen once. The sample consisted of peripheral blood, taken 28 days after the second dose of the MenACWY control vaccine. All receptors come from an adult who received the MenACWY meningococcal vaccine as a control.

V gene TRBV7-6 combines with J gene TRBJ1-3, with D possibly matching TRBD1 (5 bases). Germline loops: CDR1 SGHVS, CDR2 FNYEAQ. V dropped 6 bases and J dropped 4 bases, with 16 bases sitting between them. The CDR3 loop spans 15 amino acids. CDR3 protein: CASSSSQGLGNTIYF. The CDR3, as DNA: TGTGCCAGCAGTTCCAGCCAGGGCTTGGGAAACACCATATATTTT.

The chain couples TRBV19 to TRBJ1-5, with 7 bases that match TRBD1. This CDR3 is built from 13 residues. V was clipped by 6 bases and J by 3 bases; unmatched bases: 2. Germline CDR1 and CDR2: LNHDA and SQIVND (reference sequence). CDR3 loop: CASSGQVNQPQHF. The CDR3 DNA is TGTGCCAGTAGCGGACAGGTCAATCAGCCCCAGCATTTT. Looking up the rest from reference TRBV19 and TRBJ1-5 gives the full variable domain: DGGITQSPKYLFRKEGQNVTLSCEQNLNHDAMYWYRQDPGQGLRLIYYSQIVNDFQKGDIAEGYSVSREKKESFPLTVTSAQKNPTAFYLCASSGQVNQPQHFGDGTRLSIL.

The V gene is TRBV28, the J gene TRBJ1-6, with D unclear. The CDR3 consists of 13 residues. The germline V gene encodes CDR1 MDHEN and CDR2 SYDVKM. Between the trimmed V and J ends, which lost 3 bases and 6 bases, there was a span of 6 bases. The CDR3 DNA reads TGTGCCAGCAGTTTGCAGGTTAATTCACCCCTCCACTTT. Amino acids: CASSLQVNSPLHF.

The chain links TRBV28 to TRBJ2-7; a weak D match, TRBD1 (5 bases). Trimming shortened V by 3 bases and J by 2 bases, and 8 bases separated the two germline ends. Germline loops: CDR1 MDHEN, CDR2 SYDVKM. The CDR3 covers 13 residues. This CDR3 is CASSLVQAYEQYF. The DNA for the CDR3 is TGTGCCAGCAGTTTGGTACAGGCCTACGAGCAGTACTTC.

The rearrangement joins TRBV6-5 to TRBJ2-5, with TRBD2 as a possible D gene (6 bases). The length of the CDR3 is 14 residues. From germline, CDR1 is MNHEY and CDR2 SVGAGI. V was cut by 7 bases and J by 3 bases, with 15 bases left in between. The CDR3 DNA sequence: TGTGCCAGCACTCCGGGAGACGCAAAAGAGACCCAGTACTTC. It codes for CASTPGDAKETQYF.

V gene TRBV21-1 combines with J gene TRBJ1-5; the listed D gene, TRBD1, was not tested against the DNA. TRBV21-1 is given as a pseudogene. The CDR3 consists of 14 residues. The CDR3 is CASTRTGGNQPQHF. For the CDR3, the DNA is TGTGCCAGCACACGGACAGGAGGCAATCAGCCCCAGCATTTT.

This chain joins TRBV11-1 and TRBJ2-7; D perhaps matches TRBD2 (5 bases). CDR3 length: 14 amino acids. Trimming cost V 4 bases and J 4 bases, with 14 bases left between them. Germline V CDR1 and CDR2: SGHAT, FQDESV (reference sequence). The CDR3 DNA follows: TGTGCCAGCAGCTCGTCGGGGAACAATTACGAGCAGTACTTC. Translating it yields CASSSSGNNYEQYF.

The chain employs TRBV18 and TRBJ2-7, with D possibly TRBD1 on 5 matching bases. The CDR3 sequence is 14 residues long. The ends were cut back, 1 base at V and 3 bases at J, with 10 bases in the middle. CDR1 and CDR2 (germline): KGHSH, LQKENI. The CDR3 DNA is TGTGCCAGCTCACCACGAGCAGGGATCTACGAGCAGTACTTC. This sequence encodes CASSPRAGIYEQYF. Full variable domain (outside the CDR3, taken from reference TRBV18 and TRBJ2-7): NAGVMQNPRHLVRRRGQEARLRCSPMKGHSHVYWYRQLPEEGLKFMVYLQKENIIDESGMPKERFSAEFPKEGPSILRIQQVVRGDSAAYFCASSPRAGIYEQYFGPGTRLTVT.

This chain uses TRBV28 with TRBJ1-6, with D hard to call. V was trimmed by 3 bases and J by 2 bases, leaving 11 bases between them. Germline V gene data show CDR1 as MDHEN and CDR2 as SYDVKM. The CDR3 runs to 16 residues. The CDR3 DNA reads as TGTGCCAGCAGTTTGATGGGAGAAGCCTATAATTCACCCCTCCACTTT. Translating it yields CASSLMGEAYNSPLHF.

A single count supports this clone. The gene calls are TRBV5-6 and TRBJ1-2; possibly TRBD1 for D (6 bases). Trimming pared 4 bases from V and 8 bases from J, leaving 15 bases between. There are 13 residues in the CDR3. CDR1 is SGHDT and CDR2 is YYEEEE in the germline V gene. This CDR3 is CASSETGLRGYTF. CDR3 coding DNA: TGTGCCAGCAGCGAAACAGGGCTGCGGGGCTACACCTTC.

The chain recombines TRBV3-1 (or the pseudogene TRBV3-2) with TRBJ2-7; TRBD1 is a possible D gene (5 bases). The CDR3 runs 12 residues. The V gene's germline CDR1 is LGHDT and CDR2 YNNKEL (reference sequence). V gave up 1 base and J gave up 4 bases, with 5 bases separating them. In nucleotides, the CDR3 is TGTGCCAGCAGCCAAGGACAGTACGAGCAGTACTTC. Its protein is CASSQGQYEQYF.

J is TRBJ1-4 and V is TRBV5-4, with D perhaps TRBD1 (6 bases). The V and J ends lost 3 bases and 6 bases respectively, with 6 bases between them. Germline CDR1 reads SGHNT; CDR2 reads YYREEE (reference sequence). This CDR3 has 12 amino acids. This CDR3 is CASSYRDEKLFF. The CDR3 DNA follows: TGTGCCAGCAGCTACAGGGATGAAAAACTGTTTTTT.

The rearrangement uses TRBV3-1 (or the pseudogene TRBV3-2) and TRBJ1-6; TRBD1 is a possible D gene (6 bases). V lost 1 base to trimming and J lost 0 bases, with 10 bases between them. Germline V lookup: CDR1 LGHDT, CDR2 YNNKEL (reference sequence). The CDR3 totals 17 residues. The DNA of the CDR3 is TGTGCCAGCAGCCAAGCCGACAGGAGCTCCTATAATTCACCCCTCCACTTT. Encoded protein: CASSQADRSSYNSPLHF.